These T cell receptor beta chains were read from a single sample in a study of post-analysis software for immune sequencing data. TCRdb used MiXCR to reprocess the PCR reads, holding one entry per CDR3 protein. Among about 200,000 distinct CDR3 sequences, roughly 30% were seen once, and the ten largest hold roughly 3.4%. The sequencing input was blood. The source of these receptors is a girl between 2 and 17 years old with multiple sclerosis. CDR3s include the opening cysteine and the closing phenylalanine or tryptophan. Each record gives: V gene, J gene, clone size, D gene, CDR3 DNA, CDR3 protein. D genes are given only for firm matches. Clone size is given for some rows only: seen once, a few or many times, or a class if the clone is expanded.

v_call: TRBV10-3; j_call: TRBJ2-3; clone_size: few; d_call: .; cdr3_nt: TGTGCCATCAGTCATCTCAGGGGGGAAGATACGCAGTATTTT; cdr3_aa: CAISHLRGEDTQYF
v_call: TRBV20-1; j_call: TRBJ2-7; clone_size: .; d_call: .; cdr3_nt: TGCAGTGCAGTCCGGGACTCAAGCTCCTACGAGCAGTACTTC; cdr3_aa: CSAVRDSSSYEQYF
v_call: TRBV13; j_call: TRBJ1-1; clone_size: .; d_call: .; cdr3_nt: TGTGCCAGCAGCTCAGTGAGGGGCACTGAAGCTTTCTTT; cdr3_aa: CASSSVRGTEAFF
v_call: TRBV7-9; j_call: TRBJ2-7; clone_size: few; d_call: TRBD2; cdr3_nt: TGTGCCAGTCACCTAGCGGGAGACTACGAGCAGTACTTC; cdr3_aa: CASHLAGDYEQYF
v_call: TRBV28; j_call: TRBJ2-7; clone_size: .; d_call: TRBD2; cdr3_nt: TGTGCCTGCAGTTCCTTCTTCACTAGCGGGGATTCCTACGAGCAGTACTTC; cdr3_aa: CACSSFFTSGDSYEQYF
v_call: TRBV7-3; j_call: TRBJ2-1; clone_size: .; d_call: .; cdr3_nt: TGTGCCAGCAGCTTAGGGACGATCTGGGGTGACCAGTTCTTC; cdr3_aa: CASSLGTIWGDQFF
v_call: TRBV20-1; j_call: TRBJ2-7; clone_size: few; d_call: TRBD2; cdr3_nt: TGCAGTGCTATGCGGGAGGGTACCTACAATGAGCAGTACTTC; cdr3_aa: CSAMREGTYNEQYF
v_call: TRBV6-2/TRBV6-3; j_call: TRBJ2-1; clone_size: many; d_call: .; cdr3_nt: TGTGCCAGCAGGCCTACAGGGATGGGTTACAATGAGCAGTTCTTC; cdr3_aa: CASRPTGMGYNEQFF
v_call: TRBV7-3; j_call: TRBJ2-3; clone_size: few; d_call: TRBD2; cdr3_nt: TGTGCCAGCAGCCCCAGGCAGGGACTACATACGCAGTATTTT; cdr3_aa: CASSPRQGLHTQYF
v_call: TRBV4-1; j_call: TRBJ2-7; clone_size: few; d_call: .; cdr3_nt: TGCGCCAGTGCCCTGGACGCCAGCTCCTACAATGAGCAGTACTTC; cdr3_aa: CASALDASSYNEQYF
v_call: TRBV30; j_call: TRBJ2-1; clone_size: .; d_call: TRBD2; cdr3_nt: TGTGCCTGGACTAGCGGGTTTTACAATGAGCAGTTCTTC; cdr3_aa: CAWTSGFYNEQFF
v_call: TRBV7-8; j_call: TRBJ1-2; clone_size: many; d_call: .; cdr3_nt: TGTGCCAGCAGCCCCGTCGGGACAAGAGTCTATGGCTACACCTTC; cdr3_aa: CASSPVGTRVYGYTF
v_call: TRBV3-1; j_call: TRBJ1-2; clone_size: few; d_call: TRBD1; cdr3_nt: TGTGCCAGCAGCCAAGGGGCAGGGGGCTATGGCTACACCTTC; cdr3_aa: CASSQGAGGYGYTF
v_call: TRBV20-1; j_call: TRBJ1-5; clone_size: many; d_call: TRBD1; cdr3_nt: TGCAGTGCTAGCCGGACAGGGGGAAGCAATCAGCCCCAGCATTTT; cdr3_aa: CSASRTGGSNQPQHF
v_call: TRBV5-6; j_call: TRBJ2-7; clone_size: many; d_call: TRBD1; cdr3_nt: TGTGCCAGCAGCCACTGGACAGGGAGCTACGAGCAGTACTTC; cdr3_aa: CASSHWTGSYEQYF
v_call: TRBV28; j_call: TRBJ2-2; clone_size: many; d_call: TRBD2; cdr3_nt: TGTGCCAGCAGTTGGCGGGGGACCGGGGAGCTGTTTTTT; cdr3_aa: CASSWRGTGELFF
v_call: TRBV14; j_call: TRBJ1-1; clone_size: few; d_call: TRBD1; cdr3_nt: TGTGCCAGCAGCCAAGGGTTGGGACAGGGTGGAAACACTGAAGCTTTCTTT; cdr3_aa: CASSQGLGQGGNTEAFF
v_call: TRBV7-9; j_call: TRBJ2-7; clone_size: few; d_call: .; cdr3_nt: TGTGCCAGCAGCTTAGCTCAGACGGTAAATGACGAGCAGTACTTC; cdr3_aa: CASSLAQTVNDEQYF
v_call: TRBV29-1; j_call: TRBJ2-7; clone_size: many; d_call: .; cdr3_nt: TGCAGCGCTGTGGAGGGACAGCAGTACTTC; cdr3_aa: CSAVEGQQYF
v_call: TRBV7-8; j_call: TRBJ2-5; clone_size: .; d_call: .; cdr3_nt: TGTGCCAGCAGCTTACGGACCTACCAAGAGACCCAGTACTTC; cdr3_aa: CASSLRTYQETQYF
v_call: TRBV12-3/TRBV12-4; j_call: TRBJ2-1; clone_size: many; d_call: .; cdr3_nt: TGTGCCAGCAGTTCCCCGGACGGCGAGCAGTTCTTC; cdr3_aa: CASSSPDGEQFF
v_call: TRBV27; j_call: TRBJ2-7; clone_size: .; d_call: .; cdr3_nt: TGTGCCAGCAGTCTCCGGGGGAGACTGTACGAGCAGTACTTC; cdr3_aa: CASSLRGRLYEQYF